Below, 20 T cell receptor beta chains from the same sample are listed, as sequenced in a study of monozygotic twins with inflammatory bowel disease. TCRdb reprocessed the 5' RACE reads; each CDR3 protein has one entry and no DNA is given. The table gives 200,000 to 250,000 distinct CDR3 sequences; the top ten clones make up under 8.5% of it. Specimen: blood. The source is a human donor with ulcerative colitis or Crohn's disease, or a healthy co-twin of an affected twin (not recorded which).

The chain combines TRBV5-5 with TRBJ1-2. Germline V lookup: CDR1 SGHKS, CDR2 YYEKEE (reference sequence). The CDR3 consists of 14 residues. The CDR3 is CASSLFRENYGYTF.

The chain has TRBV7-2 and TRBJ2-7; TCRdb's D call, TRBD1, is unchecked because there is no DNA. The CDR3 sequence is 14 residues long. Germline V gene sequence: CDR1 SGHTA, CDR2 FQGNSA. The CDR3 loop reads CASSLTGQTYEQYF.

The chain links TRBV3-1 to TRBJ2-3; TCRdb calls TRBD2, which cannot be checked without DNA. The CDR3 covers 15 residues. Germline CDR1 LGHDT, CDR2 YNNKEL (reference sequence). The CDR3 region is CASSQGAGSTDTQYF.

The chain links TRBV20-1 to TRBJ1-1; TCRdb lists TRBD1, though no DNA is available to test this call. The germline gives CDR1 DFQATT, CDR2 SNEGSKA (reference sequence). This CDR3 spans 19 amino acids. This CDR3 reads CSARGSAGDRGRRDTEAFF.

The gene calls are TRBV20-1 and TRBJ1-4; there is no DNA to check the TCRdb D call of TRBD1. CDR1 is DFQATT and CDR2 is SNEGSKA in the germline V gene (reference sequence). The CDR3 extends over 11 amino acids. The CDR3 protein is CSADTGEKLFF.

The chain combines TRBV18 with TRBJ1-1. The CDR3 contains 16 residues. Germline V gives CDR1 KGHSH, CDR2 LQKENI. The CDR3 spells CASSPQQSTLNTEAFF.

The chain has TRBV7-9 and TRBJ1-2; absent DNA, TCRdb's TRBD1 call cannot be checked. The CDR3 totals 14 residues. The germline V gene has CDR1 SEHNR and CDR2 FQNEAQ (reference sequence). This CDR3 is CASSPAGQVYGYTF. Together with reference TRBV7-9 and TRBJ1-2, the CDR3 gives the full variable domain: DTGVSQNPRHKITKRGQNVTFRCDPISEHNRLYWYRQTLGQGPEFLTYFQNEAQLEKSRLLSDRFSAERPKGSFSTLEIQRTEQGDSAMYLCASSPAGQVYGYTFGSGTRLTVV.

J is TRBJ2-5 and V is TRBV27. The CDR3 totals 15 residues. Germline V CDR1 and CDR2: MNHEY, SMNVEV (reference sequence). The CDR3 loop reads CASSSDKDGQETQYF.

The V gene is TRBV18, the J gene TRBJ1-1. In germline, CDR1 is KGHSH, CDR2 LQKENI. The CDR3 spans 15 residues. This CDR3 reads CASSPGVQANTEAFF. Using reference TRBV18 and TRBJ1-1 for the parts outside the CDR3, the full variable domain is NAGVMQNPRHLVRRRGQEARLRCSPMKGHSHVYWYRQLPEEGLKFMVYLQKENIIDESGMPKERFSAEFPKEGPSILRIQQVVRGDSAAYFCASSPGVQANTEAFFGQGTRLTVV.

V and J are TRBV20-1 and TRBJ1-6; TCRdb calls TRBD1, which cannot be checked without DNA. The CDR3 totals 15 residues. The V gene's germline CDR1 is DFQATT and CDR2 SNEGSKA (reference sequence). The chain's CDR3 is CSARNPGSPTSPLHF.

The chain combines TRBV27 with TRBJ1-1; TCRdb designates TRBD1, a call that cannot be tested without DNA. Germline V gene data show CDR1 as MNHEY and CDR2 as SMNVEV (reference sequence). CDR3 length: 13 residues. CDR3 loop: CASGRPGETEAFF.

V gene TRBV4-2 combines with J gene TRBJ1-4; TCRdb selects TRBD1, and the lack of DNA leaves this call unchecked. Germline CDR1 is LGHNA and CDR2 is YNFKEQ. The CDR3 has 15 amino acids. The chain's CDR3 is CASSQDSGGREKLFF.

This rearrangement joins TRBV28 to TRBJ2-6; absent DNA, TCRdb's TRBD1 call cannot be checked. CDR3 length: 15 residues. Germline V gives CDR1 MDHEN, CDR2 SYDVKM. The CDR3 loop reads CASSDQGAGANVLTF.

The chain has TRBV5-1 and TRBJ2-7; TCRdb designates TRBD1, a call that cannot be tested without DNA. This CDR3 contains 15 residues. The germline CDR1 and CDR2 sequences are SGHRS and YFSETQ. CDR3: CASSLGGQHSYEQYF.

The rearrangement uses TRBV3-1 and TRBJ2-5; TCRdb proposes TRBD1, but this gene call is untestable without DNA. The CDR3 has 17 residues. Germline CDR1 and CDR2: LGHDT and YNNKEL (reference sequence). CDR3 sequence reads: CASSQARQGSRGGTQYF.

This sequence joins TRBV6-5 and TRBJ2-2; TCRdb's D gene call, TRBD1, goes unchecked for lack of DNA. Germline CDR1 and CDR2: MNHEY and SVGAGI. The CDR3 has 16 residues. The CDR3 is CASSYRWGEDTGELFF.

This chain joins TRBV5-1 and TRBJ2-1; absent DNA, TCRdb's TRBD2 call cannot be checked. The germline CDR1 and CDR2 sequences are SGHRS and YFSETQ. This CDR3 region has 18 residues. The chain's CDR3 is CASSLVKGALNPYNEQFF.

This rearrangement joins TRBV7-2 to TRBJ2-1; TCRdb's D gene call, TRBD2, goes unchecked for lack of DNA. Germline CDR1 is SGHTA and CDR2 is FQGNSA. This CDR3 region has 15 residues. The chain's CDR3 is CASSLESGSYNEQFF.

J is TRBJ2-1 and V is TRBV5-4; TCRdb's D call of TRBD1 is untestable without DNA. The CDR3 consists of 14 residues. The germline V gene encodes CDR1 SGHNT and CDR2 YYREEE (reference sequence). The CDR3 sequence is CASSLALGNYEQFF.

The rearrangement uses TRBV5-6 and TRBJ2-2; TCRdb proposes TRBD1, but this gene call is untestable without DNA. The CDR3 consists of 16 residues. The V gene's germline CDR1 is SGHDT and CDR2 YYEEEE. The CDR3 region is CASSPKGRGFTGELFF.